The present entry profiles one TCR beta chain with its context. The antigen is unknown. Sequenced by immunoSEQ multiplex PCR; TCRdb stores in-frame clones only, minus some. Of about 57,000 clones listed, roughly 89% are singletons. This entry comes from a study of graft-versus-host responses after intestinal transplantation. Study-level background: Anti-thymocyte globulin was used for induction in all recipients, who then took tacrolimus and steroids for roughly three years. Findings and caveats of the study: Detected in recipient marrow were GvH clones, some of which were first observed in ileum or blood. Patients with graft-donor T cell macrochimerism had high graft-versus-host to host-versus-graft clonal ratios in allografts.

The CDR3 loop spans 14 amino acids. Germline lookup yields CDR1 MDHEN and CDR2 SYDVKM. V trimming: 6 bases; J trimming: 7 bases; junction bases outside the gene matches: 8. The V gene is TRBV28, the J gene TRBJ1-5, with 8 bases lining up with TRBD1. Sample: PBMCs, taken 26 days after transplant. The clonotype originates from a human patient who received an intestinal transplant, so some T cells may come from the graft donor. The chain's CDR3 is CASRMTGARQPQHF. The CDR3 DNA follows: TGTGCCAGCAGGATGACAGGGGCTAGACAGCCCCAGCATTTT.